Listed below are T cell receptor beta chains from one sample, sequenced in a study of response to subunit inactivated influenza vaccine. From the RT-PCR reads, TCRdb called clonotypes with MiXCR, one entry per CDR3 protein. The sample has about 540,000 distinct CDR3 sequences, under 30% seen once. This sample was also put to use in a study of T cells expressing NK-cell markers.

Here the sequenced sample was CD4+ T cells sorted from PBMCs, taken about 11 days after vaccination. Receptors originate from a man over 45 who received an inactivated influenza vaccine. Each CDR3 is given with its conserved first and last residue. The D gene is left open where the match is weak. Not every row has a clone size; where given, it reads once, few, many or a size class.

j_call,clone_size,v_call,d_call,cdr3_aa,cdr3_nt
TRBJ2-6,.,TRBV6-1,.,CASSLEYSGVNVLTF,TGTGCCAGCAGCTTGGAGTACTCTGGGGTCAACGTCCTGACTTTC
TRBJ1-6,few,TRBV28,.,CASSLNRGLQNSPLHF,TGTGCCAGCAGTTTAAACCGGGGTTTACAGAATTCACCCCTCCACTTT
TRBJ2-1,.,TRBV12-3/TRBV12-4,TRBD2,CASRGLDNEQFF,TGTGCCAGCAGGGGACTAGACAATGAGCAGTTCTTC
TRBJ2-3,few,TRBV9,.,CASSEGPLVYTQYF,TGTGCCAGCAGCGAGGGACCCCTAGTGTATACGCAGTATTTT
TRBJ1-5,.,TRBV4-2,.,CASSQDWAGVGNQPQHF,TGTGCCAGCAGCCAAGATTGGGCAGGGGTAGGCAATCAGCCCCAGCATTTT
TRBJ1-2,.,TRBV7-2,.,CASSPVQANYGYTF,TGTGCCAGCAGCCCGGTCCAAGCTAACTATGGCTACACCTTC
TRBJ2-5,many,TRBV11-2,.,CASSLDILGGTQYF,TGTGCCAGCAGCTTAGATATTCTCGGGGGGACCCAGTACTTC
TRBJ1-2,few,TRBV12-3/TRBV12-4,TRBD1,CASSRQGAGYGYTF,TGTGCCAGCAGTAGACAGGGGGCGGGCTATGGCTACACCTTC
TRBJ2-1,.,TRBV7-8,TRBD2,CASSRREVVGNEQFF,TGTGCCAGCAGCCGGCGGGAGGTCGTGGGCAATGAGCAGTTCTTC
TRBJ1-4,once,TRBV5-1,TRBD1,CASSVRTGEDKLFF,TGCGCCAGCAGCGTCAGGACAGGGGAAGACAAACTGTTTTTT
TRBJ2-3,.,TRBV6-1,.,CASTQGFTDTQYF,TGTGCCAGCACACAGGGATTCACAGATACGCAGTATTTT
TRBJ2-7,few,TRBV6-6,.,CASSRRNGYEQYF,TGTGCCAGCTCCCGGCGTAACGGGTACGAGCAGTACTTC
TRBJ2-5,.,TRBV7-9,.,CASSLARDRAMQTQYF,TGTGCCAGCAGCTTAGCGCGGGACAGAGCAATGCAGACCCAGTACTTC
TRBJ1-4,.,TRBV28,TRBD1,CASSGTGSNEKLFF,TGTGCCAGCAGCGGGACAGGGTCTAATGAAAAACTGTTTTTT
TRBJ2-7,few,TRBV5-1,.,CASSLSTPTPYEQYF,TGCGCCAGCAGCTTGAGCACCCCTACTCCCTACGAGCAGTACTTC
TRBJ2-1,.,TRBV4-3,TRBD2,CASSRGTSGSFGEQFF,TGCGCCAGCAGCCGCGGTACTAGCGGGAGTTTCGGTGAGCAGTTCTTC
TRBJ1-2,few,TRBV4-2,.,CASSQVGSGKRGYGYTF,TGTGCCAGCAGCCAAGTGGGTTCGGGCAAGAGGGGCTATGGCTACACCTTC
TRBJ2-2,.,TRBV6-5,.,CASSYGPFTGELFF,TGTGCCAGCAGTTACGGACCTTTTACCGGGGAGCTGTTTTTT
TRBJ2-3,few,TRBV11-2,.,CASSSTMNMQYF,TGTGCCAGCAGCTCGACCATGAATATGCAGTATTTT
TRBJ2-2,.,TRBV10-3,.,CAIKVGGAANTGELFF,TGTGCCATCAAGGTCGGTGGGGCAGCCAACACCGGGGAGCTGTTTTTT
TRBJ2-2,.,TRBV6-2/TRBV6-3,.,CASSSVAPGELFF,TGTGCCAGCAGTTCCGTAGCGCCCGGGGAGCTGTTTTTT
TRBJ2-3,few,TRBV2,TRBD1,CASSLPGQITDTQYF,TGTGCCAGCAGCCTCCCGGGACAGATCACAGATACGCAGTATTTT
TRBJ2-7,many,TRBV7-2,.,CASSLGDWGAYEQYF,TGTGCCAGCAGCTTAGGAGATTGGGGCGCCTACGAGCAGTACTTC
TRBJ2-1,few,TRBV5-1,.,CASCARTDYYNEQFF,TGCGCCAGTTGTGCCAGGACAGACTACTACAATGAGCAGTTCTTC
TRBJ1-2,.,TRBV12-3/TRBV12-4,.,CASSLDGSSNYGYTF,TGTGCCAGCAGTTTAGATGGGTCTTCTAACTATGGCTACACCTTC
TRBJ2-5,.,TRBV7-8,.,CASSLVRTVETQYF,TGTGCCAGCAGCTTAGTTCGGACAGTAGAGACCCAGTACTTC
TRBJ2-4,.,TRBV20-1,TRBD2,CSAGDYLAKNIQYF,TGCAGTGCTGGGGACTATTTGGCCAAAAACATTCAGTACTTC
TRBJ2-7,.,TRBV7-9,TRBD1,CASSPPLPGQDREQYF,TGTGCCAGCAGCCCCCCTCTACCGGGACAGGATAGAGAGCAGTACTTC
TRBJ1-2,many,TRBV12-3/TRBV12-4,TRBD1,CASSLVTGDGYTF,TGTGCCAGCAGTTTAGTAACAGGGGATGGCTACACCTTC
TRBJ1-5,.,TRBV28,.,CASSSIGWPQHF,TGTGCCAGCAGTTCCATCGGTTGGCCCCAGCATTTT
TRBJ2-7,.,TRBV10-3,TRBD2,CATQAGTRQQYF,TGTGCCACCCAAGCGGGGACCCGCCAGCAGTACTTC
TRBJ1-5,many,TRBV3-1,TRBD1,CASSQGQGSAGNQPQHF,TGTGCCAGCAGCCAAGGACAGGGTAGCGCGGGAAATCAGCCCCAGCATTTT
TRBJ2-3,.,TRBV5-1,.,CASSALSTDTQYF,TGCGCCAGTTCGGCGCTTAGCACAGATACGCAGTATTTT
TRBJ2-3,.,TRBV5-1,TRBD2,CASSLGLAGGLGDTQYF,TGCGCCAGCAGCCTCGGACTAGCGGGGGGCCTAGGGGATACGCAGTATTTT
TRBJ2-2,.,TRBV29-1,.,CSVEKRGAGTGELFF,TGCAGCGTTGAAAAGCGCGGGGCGGGCACCGGGGAGCTGTTTTTT